The rows below give T cell receptor beta chains drawn from one sample of a study of T cell repertoires in cytomegalovirus infection. In TCRdb, the reads were re-called with MiXCR into one record per CDR3 protein. The sample has about 450,000 distinct CDR3 sequences, under 40% seen once. The material sequenced was PBMCs. The receptor set was obtained from a human donor in good health (CMV status not recorded). Some clones in this sample may be carry-over from other donors' samples. The CDR3 runs from the conserved cysteine through the conserved F or W. A D gene is named only where the DNA matches it firmly. Size is stated for part of the rows, as once, few or many counts, or as a class when the clone is expanded.

J gene | D gene | V gene | clone size | CDR3 protein | CDR3 DNA
TRBJ2-6 | . | TRBV12-3/TRBV12-4 | . | CASSWGGRYSGANVLTF | TGTGCCAGCAGTTGGGGGGGGCGATACTCTGGGGCCAACGTCCTGACTTTC
TRBJ2-2 | . | TRBV11-3 | few | CASSLDTPGERGTGELFF | TGTGCCAGCAGCTTAGATACTCCAGGGGAGAGGGGTACCGGGGAGCTGTTTTTT
TRBJ2-3 | . | TRBV27 | many | CASSPGQPSTDTQYF | TGTGCCAGCAGTCCCGGGCAGCCTAGCACAGATACGCAGTATTTT
TRBJ2-7 | . | TRBV6-2/TRBV6-3 | . | CASRYYGNGEQYF | TGTGCCAGCAGATACTATGGTAACGGCGAGCAGTACTTC
TRBJ2-5 | TRBD1 | TRBV18 | . | CASSPRQGAGQETQYF | TGTGCCAGCTCCCCCCGACAGGGGGCCGGACAAGAGACCCAGTACTTC
TRBJ2-1 | TRBD2 | TRBV20-1 | . | CSAEPTSGVYDEQFF | TGCAGTGCTGAACCGACTAGCGGGGTCTACGATGAGCAGTTCTTC
TRBJ1-2 | . | TRBV11-2 | . | CASTPSRGGYTF | TGTGCCAGCACTCCTTCTCGGGGTGGCTACACCTTC
TRBJ2-2 | . | TRBV2 | few | CASSGPLARTNTGELFF | TGTGCCAGCAGTGGACCCCTGGCCCGAACGAACACCGGGGAGCTGTTTTTT
TRBJ1-6 | . | TRBV2 | . | CASGFTTDNSPLHF | TGTGCCAGCGGTTTCACGACAGATAATTCACCCCTCCACTTT
TRBJ2-5 | . | TRBV18 | few | CASSQAKTGQETQYF | TGTGCCAGCTCACAAGCCAAGACAGGCCAAGAGACCCAGTACTTC
TRBJ2-3 | TRBD2 | TRBV7-2 | many | CASSPRGSGVSTDTQYF | TGTGCCAGCAGCCCTCGGGGTAGCGGGGTCAGCACAGATACGCAGTATTTT
TRBJ1-2 | . | TRBV27 | few | CASRPIRGWAHYGYTF | TGTGCCAGCAGACCCATTCGGGGATGGGCCCACTATGGCTACACCTTC
TRBJ2-5 | TRBD2 | TRBV7-8 | many | CASSLALTSGQKTQYF | TGTGCCAGCAGCTTAGCGCTCACTAGCGGTCAAAAGACCCAGTACTTC
TRBJ2-7 | TRBD2 | TRBV7-8 | once | CASSLKLAAYEQYF | TGTGCCAGCAGCTTAAAACTAGCGGCCTACGAGCAGTACTTC
TRBJ1-5 | . | TRBV7-2 | many | CASSGPGRNQPQHF | TGTGCCAGCAGCGGACCGGGGCGAAATCAGCCCCAGCATTTT
TRBJ2-7 | . | TRBV7-9 | many | CAIISYVRDSNPYEQYF | TGTGCCATCATCTCCTATGTCCGCGACAGCAACCCCTACGAGCAGTACTTC
TRBJ1-2 | . | TRBV5-1 | . | CASSLGGAGSYTF | TGCGCCAGCAGCTTGGGAGGGGCAGGAAGCTACACCTTC
TRBJ2-3 | . | TRBV28 | . | CASSLYGDLSTDTQYF | TGTGCCAGCAGTTTATATGGGGACTTGAGCACAGATACGCAGTATTTT
TRBJ1-5 | . | TRBV18 | . | CASSPRQKSSNQPQHF | TGTGCCAGCTCACCACGACAAAAGAGTAGCAATCAGCCCCAGCATTTT
TRBJ1-2 | . | TRBV7-2 | . | CASSERRGPETF | TGTGCCAGCAGCGAACGACGGGGGCCGGAAACCTTC
TRBJ2-4 | . | TRBV7-8 | many | CASSSYPPDYNIQYF | TGTGCCAGCAGCTCCTACCCCCCGGACTACAACATTCAGTACTTC
TRBJ2-2 | . | TRBV2 | few | CASRGDSDFGELFF | TGTGCCAGCAGAGGAGACAGCGATTTCGGGGAGCTGTTTTTT
TRBJ2-1 | TRBD2 | TRBV24-1 | . | CATSDLGLADEQFF | TGTGCCACCAGTGATTTGGGACTAGCGGATGAGCAGTTCTTC
TRBJ1-1 | . | TRBV6-5 | few | CASSYSGTRPEAFF | TGTGCCAGCAGTTACTCGGGGACGCGCCCTGAAGCTTTCTTT
TRBJ1-1 | . | TRBV7-9 | many | CASSLEGAEAFF | TGTGCCAGCAGCTTAGAAGGGGCTGAAGCTTTCTTT
TRBJ1-4 | . | TRBV7-9 | . | CASSLGAGGEKLFF | TGTGCCAGCAGCTTAGGAGCAGGAGGTGAAAAACTGTTTTTT
TRBJ1-1 | . | TRBV29-1 | . | CSVVEEVGITEAFF | TGCAGCGTTGTTGAGGAGGTAGGAATCACTGAAGCTTTCTTT
TRBJ2-2 | . | TRBV6-6 | . | CASSHWDSKGGEMFF | TGTGCCAGCAGTCACTGGGACAGCAAGGGCGGGGAGATGTTTTTT
TRBJ2-4 | TRBD1 | TRBV19 | . | CASSIPRQGTLEARNIQYF | TGTGCCAGTAGTATTCCGCGACAGGGGACCCTCGAGGCACGAAACATTCAGTACTTC
TRBJ1-1 | . | TRBV5-1 | . | CASSLNPTFPNWHEAFF | TGCGCCAGCAGCTTAAACCCGACATTCCCTAATTGGCATGAAGCTTTCTTT
TRBJ1-5 | . | TRBV19 | . | CASSTRDGWYSNQPQHF | TGTGCCAGTAGTACCCGGGACGGATGGTATAGCAATCAGCCCCAGCATTTT
TRBJ2-1 | . | TRBV7-9 | . | CASSTVYGGWDSYNEQFF | TGTGCCAGCAGCACGGTCTATGGCGGGTGGGACTCCTACAATGAGCAGTTCTTC
TRBJ2-7 | . | TRBV12-3/TRBV12-4 | few | CASSLAAGHEQYF | TGTGCCAGCAGTTTAGCGGCGGGACACGAGCAGTACTTC
TRBJ1-5 | TRBD1 | TRBV7-9 | . | CVSSSGTGRNQPQHF | TGTGTCAGCAGTTCCGGGACAGGGCGTAATCAGCCCCAGCATTTT
TRBJ1-6 | . | TRBV19 | . | CASSIDQEDSPLHF | TGTGCCAGTAGTATAGATCAGGAAGATTCACCCCTCCACTTT
TRBJ2-3 | . | TRBV5-1 | . | CASSLDRGQYF | TGCGCCAGCAGCTTGGATAGGGGGCAGTATTTT